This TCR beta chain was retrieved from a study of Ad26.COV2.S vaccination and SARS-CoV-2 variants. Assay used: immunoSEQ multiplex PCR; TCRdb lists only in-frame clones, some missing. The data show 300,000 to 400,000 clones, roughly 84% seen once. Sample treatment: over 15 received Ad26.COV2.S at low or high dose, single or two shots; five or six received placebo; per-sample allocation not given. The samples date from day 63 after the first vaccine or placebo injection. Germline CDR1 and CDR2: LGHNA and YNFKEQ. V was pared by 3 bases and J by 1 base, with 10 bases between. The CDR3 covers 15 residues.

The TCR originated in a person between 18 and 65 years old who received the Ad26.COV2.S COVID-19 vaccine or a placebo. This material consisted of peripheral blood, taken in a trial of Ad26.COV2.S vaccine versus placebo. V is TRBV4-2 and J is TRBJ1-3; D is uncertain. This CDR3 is CASSQLDPSGNTIYF. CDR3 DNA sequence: TGTGCCAGCAGCCAGCTGGACCCGTCTGGAAACACCATATATTTT.